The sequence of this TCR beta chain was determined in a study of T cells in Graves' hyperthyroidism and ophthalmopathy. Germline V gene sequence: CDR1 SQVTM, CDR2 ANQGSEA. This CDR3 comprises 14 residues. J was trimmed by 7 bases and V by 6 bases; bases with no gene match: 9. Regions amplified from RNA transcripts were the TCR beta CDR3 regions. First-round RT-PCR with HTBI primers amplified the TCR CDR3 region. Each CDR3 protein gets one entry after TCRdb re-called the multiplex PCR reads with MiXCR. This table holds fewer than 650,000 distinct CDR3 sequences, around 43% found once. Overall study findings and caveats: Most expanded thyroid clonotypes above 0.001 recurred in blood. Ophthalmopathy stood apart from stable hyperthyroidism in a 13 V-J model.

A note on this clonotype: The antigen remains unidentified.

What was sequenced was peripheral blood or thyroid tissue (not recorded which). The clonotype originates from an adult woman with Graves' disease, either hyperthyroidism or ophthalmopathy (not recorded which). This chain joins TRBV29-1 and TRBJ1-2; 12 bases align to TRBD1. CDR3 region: CSVRSGTGGFGYTF. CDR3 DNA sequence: TGCAGCGTGAGATCGGGGACAGGGGGCTTTGGCTACACCTTC.